One sample yielded the 26 T cell receptor beta chains listed below, sequenced in a study of cytomegalovirus exposure and HLA in healthy donors. Primers included in the PCR were 60 Vbeta and 13 Jbeta primers. Generated by immunoSEQ multiplex PCR, the TCRdb table keeps only in-frame clones and is missing some. The table shows about 150,000 clones, with around three quarters occurring only once. Sequencing input: PBMCs. The receptor source for this set is a man aged 35 to 55 in good health and CMV-seropositive.

This clone came up a few times. The chain links TRBV27 to TRBJ1-1; 7 bases are a match to TRBD1. Germline V gene sequence: CDR1 MNHEY, CDR2 SMNVEV (reference sequence). V lost 3 bases, J lost 4 bases, and 5 bases stayed unmatched. This CDR3 has 14 residues. The CDR3 loop reads CASSFHRGSTEAFF. The CDR3 DNA is TGTGCCAGCAGTTTCCACAGGGGCAGCACTGAAGCTTTCTTT.

The chain has TRBV4-1 and TRBJ1-6; TRBD1 matches 9 bases. Germline loops: CDR1 MGHRA, CDR2 YSYEKL. J gave up 4 bases and V 0 bases, and 7 bases lay outside the gene matches. The CDR3 totals 18 residues. The CDR3 sequence: CASSQEGTGRAYNSPLHF. CDR3 bases: TGCGCCAGCAGCCAAGAAGGGACAGGGAGGGCATATAATTCACCCCTCCACTTT.

CDR3 sequence reads: CASSYREGGEDTQYF. DNA for the CDR3: TGTGCCAGCAGCTATCGGGAGGGGGGGGAAGATACGCAGTATTTT. The chain uses TRBV4-2 and TRBJ2-3; 8 bases line up with TRBD2. Losses at the gene ends were 5 bases for V and 5 bases for J; bases not matched to a gene: 9. Germline V CDR1 and CDR2: LGHNA, YNFKEQ. The CDR3 has 15 amino acids.

The chain uses TRBV9 and TRBJ2-7, with D perhaps matching TRBD1 (5 bases). The V gene lost 3 bases and the J gene lost 4 bases, with 14 bases spanning the gap. From germline, CDR1 is SGDLS and CDR2 YYNGEE. This CDR3 has 14 residues. The CDR3 loop reads CASSARPDRYEQYF. The CDR3 nucleotides are TGTGCCAGCAGCGCCCGCCCAGACAGATACGAGCAGTACTTC.

V is TRBV19 and J is TRBJ2-1; 12 bases line up with TRBD1. This CDR3 has 16 residues. CDR1 is LNHDA, CDR2 SQIVND, per germline (reference sequence). With 1 base clipped from V and 8 bases from J, the junction kept 6 bases outside the gene matches. CDR3 in DNA: TGTGCCAGTAGTATAGGAGGGACAGGGGGCGGAGATGAGCAGTTCTTC. Protein product: CASSIGGTGGGDEQFF.

The chain couples TRBV5-4 to TRBJ2-5; TRBD1 agrees at 7 bases. This CDR3 has 15 residues. In germline, CDR1 is SGHNT, CDR2 YYREEE (reference sequence). The V and J ends lost 4 bases and 4 bases, in that order; junction bases with no gene match: 10. CDR3 DNA sequence: TGTGCCAGCAGCGCTGCCGGGACAGAACCAGAGACCCAGTACTTC. Translated: CASSAAGTEPETQYF.

This clone has a single count. J is TRBJ2-2 and V is TRBV9, with 8 bases aligning to TRBD2. Per the germline V gene, CDR1 is SGDLS and CDR2 is YYNGEE. The CDR3 consists of 17 residues. V was clipped by 4 bases and J by 6 bases; unmatched bases: 14. In nucleotides, the CDR3 is TGTGCCAGCAGCACTAGACCGGGACTAGTACCTTCCGGGGAGCTGTTTTTT. It specifies CASSTRPGLVPSGELFF.

A few counts support this clone. This chain uses TRBV18 with TRBJ1-5, with 9 nucleotides matching TRBD1. Trimming removed 2 bases from V and 7 bases from J; junction bases left unmatched: 9. This CDR3 has 16 residues. Germline V lookup: CDR1 KGHSH, CDR2 LQKENI. CDR3 protein: CASSPIPGTGLQPQHF. The DNA for the CDR3 is TGTGCCAGCTCACCAATTCCAGGGACAGGGCTACAGCCCCAGCATTTT.

The chain is built from TRBV7-9 and TRBJ1-1; unclear D gene. V lost 1 base and J 1 base, leaving 10 bases between the germline ends. Per germline, CDR1 SEHNR and CDR2 FQNEAQ (reference sequence). CDR3 length: 15 residues. CDR3 loop: CASSLVSPRNTEAFF. In DNA form, the CDR3 reads TGTGCCAGCAGCTTAGTATCTCCCAGGAACACTGAAGCTTTCTTT. The full variable domain, with the rest looked up from reference TRBV7-9 and TRBJ1-1, is DTGVSQNPRHKITKRGQNVTFRCDPISEHNRLYWYRQTLGQGPEFLTYFQNEAQLEKSRLLSDRFSAERPKGSFSTLEIQRTEQGDSAMYLCASSLVSPRNTEAFFGQGTRLTVV.

This clone was seen a handful of times. The V gene is TRBV27, the J gene TRBJ2-1; TRBD1 might be the D (7 bases). CDR1 is MNHEY, CDR2 SMNVEV, per germline (reference sequence). The CDR3 loop spans 13 amino acids. The ends were cut back, 10 bases at V and 6 bases at J, with 16 bases in the middle. CDR3 sequence: CATSTGRSNEQFF. CDR3 coding DNA: TGTGCCACGTCGACAGGGAGGTCCAATGAGCAGTTCTTC.

The V gene is TRBV6-6, the J gene TRBJ2-1; D perhaps matches TRBD1 (5 bases). Trimming took 10 bases from V and 0 from J, leaving 13 bases between them. The CDR3 is 14 amino acids. Germline V gene lookup returns CDR1 MNHNY and CDR2 SVGAGI (reference sequence). Written as DNA, the CDR3 is TGTGCCACCAAGAGAGACAGCTCCTACAATGAGCAGTTCTTC. This sequence encodes CATKRDSSYNEQFF.

Points on this clone: At the DNA level, this CDR3 is encoded by other sequences in the same sample as well. The chain uses TRBV6-5 and TRBJ2-1, with 9 bases that match TRBD1. The V gene end was trimmed by 0 bases and the J gene end by 2 bases; junction bases not matched to a gene: 2. Germline V gene sequence: CDR1 MNHEY, CDR2 SVGAGI. The CDR3 has 16 residues. CDR3 protein: CASSYSNRGPYNEQFF. In DNA, the CDR3 is TGTGCCAGCAGTTACTCAAACAGGGGGCCCTACAATGAGCAGTTCTTC.

This clone turned up a few times. J is TRBJ2-7 and V is TRBV18; D is uncertain. This CDR3 has 13 amino acids. Germline values: CDR1 KGHSH, CDR2 LQKENI. V lost 3 bases and J 6 bases, leaving 12 bases between the germline ends. The CDR3: CASSPSVSPEQYF. In DNA, the CDR3 is TGTGCCAGCTCACCCTCAGTCTCCCCCGAGCAGTACTTC.

The rearrangement joins TRBV19 to TRBJ2-3; 11 bases are shared with TRBD2. The ends lost 9 bases at V and 0 bases at J; junction bases unmatched: 8. The CDR3 is 16 amino acids. Germline V gives CDR1 LNHDA, CDR2 SQIVND (reference sequence). CDR3 nucleotides: TGTGCCAGCGGGACTAGCGGAGCAACGAGCACAGATACGCAGTATTTT. Protein: CASGTSGATSTDTQYF.

The chain combines TRBV7-9 with TRBJ2-6; a possible D gene is TRBD2 (7 bases). The CDR3 loop spans 17 amino acids. Trimming took 2 bases from V and 4 from J, leaving 15 bases between them. CDR1 and CDR2 from the germline V gene are SEHNR and FQNEAQ (reference sequence). The CDR3 is CASSLTGGAGGANVLTF. The CDR3 region has the DNA TGTGCCAGCAGCTTAACTGGGGGGGCAGGAGGGGCCAACGTCCTGACTTTC.

This clone was seen a single time. The V gene is TRBV30, the J gene TRBJ2-7; weak D call: TRBD2 (6 bases). The CDR3 consists of 12 residues. Trimming removed 5 bases from V and 11 bases from J, with 19 bases in between. Germline CDR1 reads GTSNPN; CDR2 reads SVGIG (reference sequence). CDR3 bases: TGTGCCTGGGGTCAAGCGGGCGAGAAGGAGTACTTC. Protein: CAWGQAGEKEYF.

The chain is built from TRBV7-6 and TRBJ1-3; D is unclear. The CDR3 runs 16 residues. Germline-derived CDR1 and CDR2 are SGHVS and FNYEAQ. V lost 1 base, J lost 0 bases, and 10 bases lay in between. CDR3 DNA: TGTGCCAGCAGCTTAGAGATCGGACTCTCTGGAAACACCATATATTTT. It specifies CASSLEIGLSGNTIYF.

The chain has TRBV7-2 and TRBJ1-4; 8 positions agree with TRBD1. V gave up 6 bases and J gave up 7 bases; unmatched junction bases: 7. Germline V gene data show CDR1 as SGHTA and CDR2 as FQGNSA. This CDR3 has 14 amino acids. Here the CDR3 reads CASSIRGRPEKLFF. In nucleotides, the CDR3 is TGTGCCAGCAGTATCAGGGGGCGCCCTGAAAAACTGTTTTTT. Complete variable domain (other parts from reference TRBV7-2 and TRBJ1-4): GAGVSQSPSNKVTEKGKDVELRCDPISGHTALYWYRQSLGQGLEFLIYFQGNSAPDKSGLPSDRFSAERTGGSVSTLTIQRTQQEDSAVYLCASSIRGRPEKLFFGSGTQLSVL.

This sequence joins TRBV6-5 and TRBJ1-3, with D perhaps matching TRBD1 (6 bases). Germline loops: CDR1 MNHEY, CDR2 SVGAGI. The CDR3 runs to 14 residues. V was cut by 6 bases and J by 0 bases, with 9 bases left in between. The CDR3: CASSKGDSGNTIYF. The CDR3 DNA reads TGTGCCAGCAGCAAGGGGGACTCTGGAAACACCATATATTTT.

The chain links TRBV28 to TRBJ1-5; D ambiguous. With 5 bases removed from V and 4 bases from J, the gap between germline ends came to 6 bases. Germline assignment: CDR1 MDHEN and CDR2 SYDVKM. This CDR3 region has 12 residues. This CDR3 is CASSSVNQPQHF. The CDR3 region has the DNA TGTGCCAGCAGTAGCGTAAATCAGCCCCAGCATTTT.

The gene calls are TRBV27 and TRBJ2-2, with TRBD2 matching over 7 bases. The CDR3 has 15 amino acids. The V gene end was trimmed by 5 bases and the J gene end by 3 bases; junction bases not matched to a gene: 6. CDR1 and CDR2 from the germline V gene are MNHEY and SMNVEV (reference sequence). The CDR3 region is CASSPGLVYTGELFF. As DNA, the CDR3 is TGTGCCAGCAGTCCCGGACTAGTTTACACCGGGGAGCTGTTTTTT.

The chain combines TRBV9 with TRBJ2-7; the D gene is possibly TRBD2 (6 bases). Germline V lookup: CDR1 SGDLS, CDR2 YYNGEE. The V end lost 4 bases, the J end lost 5 bases, and 16 bases lay between the germline ends. The CDR3 is made up of 14 amino acids. The CDR3 protein is CASSSVGTRNEQYF. The CDR3 DNA sequence: TGTGCCAGCAGCTCAGTAGGGACTCGAAACGAGCAGTACTTC.

CDR3 DNA sequence: TGTGCCAGCTCACCGGCACTACAGGGACGGAGTGGCTACACCTTC. Protein: CASSPALQGRSGYTF. The chain recombines TRBV18 with TRBJ1-2; TRBD1 is a possible D gene (6 bases). The CDR3 runs to 15 residues. Trimming removed 3 bases at V and 7 bases at J, with 18 bases between. CDR1 is KGHSH and CDR2 is LQKENI in the germline V gene.

This rearrangement joins TRBV2 to TRBJ1-2, with 10 bases fitting TRBD1. The trim removed 9 bases at V and 1 base at J, leaving 5 bases unmatched. The V gene's germline CDR1 is SNHLY and CDR2 FYNNEI. The CDR3 runs 14 residues. CDR3: CARDRGRDNYGYTF. The CDR3 DNA sequence: TGTGCCAGAGACAGGGGGCGAGATAACTATGGCTACACCTTC.

This clone was found once. Mismatch with germline at one junction end may stem from a read error. V and J are TRBV7-9 and TRBJ2-1, with D possibly being TRBD2 (5 bases). The CDR3 contains 16 residues. In germline, CDR1 is SEHNR, CDR2 FQNEAQ (reference sequence). CDR3 loop: CSSIGRKTIVGNEQFF. CDR3 in DNA: TGTTCCAGCATTGGCAGGAAGACTATAGTAGGAAATGAGCAGTTCTTC.

This clone has a handful of counts. The rearrangement joins TRBV19 to TRBJ1-5; perhaps TRBD1 as D (6 bases). Germline values: CDR1 LNHDA, CDR2 SQIVND (reference sequence). CDR3 length: 14 residues. Trimming removed 11 bases from V and 1 base from J, with 15 bases in between. The CDR3 DNA sequence: TGTGCCGTGATGAATAGGGGGAGCAATCAGCCCCAGCATTTT. Translation gives CAVMNRGSNQPQHF.